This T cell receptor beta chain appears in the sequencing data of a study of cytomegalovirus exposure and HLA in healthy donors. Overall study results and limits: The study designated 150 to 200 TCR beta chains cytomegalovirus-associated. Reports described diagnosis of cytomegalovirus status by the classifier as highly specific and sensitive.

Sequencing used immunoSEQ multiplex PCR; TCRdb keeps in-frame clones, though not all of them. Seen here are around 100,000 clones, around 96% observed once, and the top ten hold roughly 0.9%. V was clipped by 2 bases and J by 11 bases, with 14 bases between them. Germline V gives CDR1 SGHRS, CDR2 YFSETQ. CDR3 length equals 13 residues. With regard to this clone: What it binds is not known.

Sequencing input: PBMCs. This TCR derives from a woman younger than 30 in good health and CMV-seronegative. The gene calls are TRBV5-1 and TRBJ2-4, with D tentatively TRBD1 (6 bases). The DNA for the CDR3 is TGCGCCAGCAGCTTCGCAGGGGACGAGGTTCAGTACTTC. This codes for CASSFAGDEVQYF.